This TCR beta chain was captured by sequencing in a study of T cell responses to AZD1222 COVID-19 vaccine. Note on this clone: Its antigen remains unidentified.

Study-wide results and limits: The study reported that nearly half of spike-specific TCRs target unmutated variant regions. Donor demographics were predominantly white British with a female majority; clonal diversity may be underestimated. Recipients of two AZD1222 doses showed rising Spike-specific TCR breadth and depth. Among vaccine-associated CD4 TCRs, coverage spanned spike, with dominance at 160-218 and 743-854.

Clones were sequenced by immunoSEQ multiplex PCR, and TCRdb holds only the in-frame ones, with some missing. The sample lists some 180,000 clones; approximately 86% were seen once. Germline V lookup: CDR1 LNHDA, CDR2 SQIVND (reference sequence). The ends lost 6 bases at V and 5 bases at J; junction bases unmatched: 6. This CDR3 is built from 14 residues. The sample was peripheral blood, taken on day 0 of AZD1222 vaccination. This TCR was recovered from an adult in good health. The chain couples TRBV19 to TRBJ2-3; 9 bases fit TRBD2. CDR3 DNA: TGTGCCAGTAGAAGGACTAGCGCGGTAGATACGCAGTATTTT. This sequence encodes CASRRTSAVDTQYF.